These 30 T cell receptor beta chains came from one sample sequenced in a study of PD-1 blockade in classical Hodgkin lymphoma. In every patient, relapse followed autologous stem cell transplantation, while exposure to brentuximab vedotin differed. The method was immunoSEQ multiplex PCR; TCRdb's version includes in-frame clones alone and lacks a portion of them. The sample has 20,000 to 30,000 clones, about 80% seen once; the top ten hold about 7%. The sample in question was peripheral blood mononuclear cells (PBMCs), obtained at baseline. Receptors originate from a human donor with classical Hodgkin lymphoma.

The chain is built from TRBV4-3 and TRBJ2-5, with D hard to call. CDR1 and CDR2 (germline): LGHNA, YSLEER. V gave up 0 bases and J gave up 5 bases, with 16 bases separating them. The length of the CDR3 is 16 residues. CDR3 protein: CASSQDPAPERETQYF. Here the CDR3 DNA reads TGCGCCAGCAGCCAAGATCCGGCCCCTGAGAGGGAGACCCAGTACTTC.

The chain couples TRBV11-2 to TRBJ1-1, with TRBD1 matching over 9 bases. The V segment lost 4 bases and the J segment 5 bases; nucleotides outside the gene matches: 11. The germline V gene encodes CDR1 SGHAT and CDR2 FQNNGV. This CDR3 is built from 16 residues. CDR3 protein: CASSSAGTGWKTEAFF. The CDR3 region has the DNA TGTGCCAGCAGCTCCGCCGGGACAGGGTGGAAGACTGAAGCTTTCTTT.

The genes are TRBV4-2 and TRBJ2-7; no clear D. The CDR3 loop spans 15 amino acids. V was cut by 0 bases and J by 3 bases, with 12 bases left in between. Germline V gene sequence: CDR1 LGHNA, CDR2 YNFKEQ. The CDR3 DNA reads TGTGCCAGCAGCCAAGAGGCCCTATCCCTCTACGAGCAGTACTTC. Its protein product is CASSQEALSLYEQYF.

The chain links TRBV27 to TRBJ1-2; no clear D gene. V was cut by 2 bases and J by 4 bases, with 20 bases left in between. Germline CDR1 reads MNHEY; CDR2 reads SMNVEV (reference sequence). The CDR3 is 17 amino acids. The CDR3 bases are TGTGCCAGCAGTTTAAAACCCCCGATTGAATCTAGCTATGGCTACACCTTC. As protein: CASSLKPPIESSYGYTF.

The sample holds one count of this clone. The chain links TRBV15 to TRBJ2-1, with D perhaps being TRBD1 or TRBD2 (6 bases each). This CDR3 has 12 amino acids. Germline-derived CDR1 and CDR2 are LNHNV and YYDKDF (reference sequence). The germline V and J ends were trimmed by 4 bases and 10 bases, with 11 bases remaining between them. DNA of the CDR3: TGTGCCACCAGCAAGGGGGGTGGGGAGCAGTTCTTC. Translating gives CATSKGGGEQFF.

The J gene is TRBJ2-3, the V gene TRBV5-4; D unresolved. The CDR3 has 15 amino acids. Germline values: CDR1 SGHNT, CDR2 YYREEE (reference sequence). V shed 0 bases and J shed 3 bases, with 11 bases lying between them. CDR3 amino acids: CASSLGGLMTDTQYF. The CDR3 DNA reads as TGTGCCAGCAGCTTGGGGGGATTAATGACAGATACGCAGTATTTT.

The chain links TRBV7-9 to TRBJ2-2, with 8 bases aligning to TRBD1. With 4 bases clipped from V and 3 bases from J, the junction kept 13 bases outside the gene matches. This CDR3 comprises 18 residues. Germline V gene lookup returns CDR1 SEHNR and CDR2 FQNEAQ (reference sequence). In DNA form, the CDR3 reads TGTGCCAGCAGCTCCGTCGTGTGGCAGGGGGCACACACCGGGGAGCTGTTTTTT. Translating gives CASSSVVWQGAHTGELFF.

This clone occurred a few times. V and J are TRBV2 and TRBJ2-1, with TRBD1 identical over 8 bases. The CDR3 length is 13 residues. Germline V gene sequence: CDR1 SNHLY, CDR2 FYNNEI. J lost 6 bases, V lost 5 bases, and 3 bases had no gene match. CDR3 nucleotide sequence: TGTGCCAGCAGTATGACAGGGGTCAATGAGCAGTTCTTC. Translated: CASSMTGVNEQFF.

This chain uses TRBV9 with TRBJ2-5; D perhaps matches TRBD1 (5 bases). Trimming took off 2 bases at V and 2 bases at J, with 13 bases between the two ends. CDR3 size: 15 residues. CDR1 and CDR2 from the germline V gene are SGDLS and YYNGEE. The CDR3 DNA reads TGTGCCAGCAGCGTCGGTGGGGCCGTACAAGAGACCCAGTACTTC. This codes for CASSVGGAVQETQYF.

This clone was observed a single time. V gene TRBV5-4 combines with J gene TRBJ2-1; D is uncertain. The V gene's germline CDR1 is SGHNT and CDR2 YYREEE (reference sequence). The V end was cut by 4 bases, the J end by 6 bases, with 14 bases between. This CDR3 has 14 residues. The CDR3 DNA is TGTGCCAGCAGCATTGGACCCTTTTCCAATGAGCAGTTCTTC. Protein sequence: CASSIGPFSNEQFF.

This clone was detected once. The chain recombines TRBV18 with TRBJ2-3; no reliable D call. Germline assignment: CDR1 KGHSH and CDR2 LQKENI. This CDR3 has 12 amino acids. Trimming shortened V by 11 bases and J by 0 bases, and 9 bases separated the two germline ends. The CDR3 here is CAVGYSTDTQYF. In DNA, the CDR3 is TGTGCCGTGGGGTATAGCACAGATACGCAGTATTTT.

The J gene is TRBJ1-1, the V gene TRBV28; D remains unclear. Germline CDR1 MDHEN, CDR2 SYDVKM. V was pared by 3 bases and J by 1 base, with 12 bases between. The CDR3 sequence is 15 residues long. Here the CDR3 DNA reads TGTGCCAGCAGTTTGGCGGACTGGACGAACACTGAAGCTTTCTTT. This translates into CASSLADWTNTEAFF.

This chain joins TRBV19 and TRBJ1-6; no definite D call. Germline V lookup: CDR1 LNHDA, CDR2 SQIVND (reference sequence). This CDR3 spans 16 amino acids. V lost 4 bases and J 8 bases, leaving 18 bases between the germline ends. This CDR3 reads CASSRERHVGDSPLHF. The DNA for the CDR3 is TGTGCCAGTAGTAGGGAGAGACACGTCGGGGATTCACCCCTCCACTTT.

This clone showed up just once. The chain recombines TRBV19 with TRBJ1-5; 7 positions agree with TRBD1. Germline CDR1 reads LNHDA; CDR2 reads SQIVND (reference sequence). V was pared by 4 bases and J by 6 bases, with 9 bases of the junction left unmatched. This CDR3 has 15 residues. The DNA for the CDR3 is TGTGCCAGTAGTACTTCGACAGGGTACAGTCAGCCCCAGCATTTT. Protein product: CASSTSTGYSQPQHF.

This chain links TRBV7-2 with TRBJ1-1; no firm D call. The V end lost 1 base, the J end lost 1 base, and 7 bases lay between the germline ends. The germline CDR1 and CDR2 sequences are SGHTA and FQGNSA. CDR3 length equals 14 residues. DNA of the CDR3: TGTGCCAGCAGCTTAGGGTCAGGGAACACTGAAGCTTTCTTT. It translates to CASSLGSGNTEAFF.

This clone turned up a few times. The chain links TRBV4-2 to TRBJ2-1; 7 bases are a match to TRBD2. The CDR3 has 16 residues. Trimming cost V 0 bases and J 3 bases; bases outside gene matches: 5. Per germline, CDR1 LGHNA and CDR2 YNFKEQ. The DNA for the CDR3 is TGTGCCAGCAGCCAAGAGATCGGCGGGGGCTACAATGAGCAGTTCTTC. It encodes CASSQEIGGGYNEQFF.

J is TRBJ1-3 and V is TRBV5-8; 11 bases agree with TRBD1. Trimming removed 4 bases from V and 2 bases from J; junction bases left unmatched: 5. CDR3 length equals 16 residues. Germline CDR1 and CDR2: SGHTS and YDEGEE. CDR3 coding DNA: TGTGCCAGCAGCCATGGGACAGGGGGGACTGGAAACACCATATATTTT. This encodes CASSHGTGGTGNTIYF.

This clone was observed once. The chain carries TRBV6-6 and TRBJ2-2, with D possibly being TRBD2 (5 bases). CDR1 MNHNY and CDR2 SVGAGI come from the germline V gene (reference sequence). The CDR3 spans 15 residues. Trimming pared 6 bases from V and 6 bases from J, leaving 17 bases between. Here the CDR3 reads CASSPTGIISGELFF. Here the CDR3 DNA reads TGTGCCAGCAGCCCGACGGGAATTATCTCCGGGGAGCTGTTTTTT.

V usage is TRBV28 and J usage is TRBJ2-5, with D possibly being TRBD1 (5 bases). The CDR3 has 14 amino acids. Trimming removed 5 bases at V and 3 bases at J, with 13 bases between. Per the germline V gene, CDR1 is MDHEN and CDR2 is SYDVKM. The CDR3 DNA reads as TGTGCCAGCAGTCCCCAACAGGTTAAAGAGACCCAGTACTTC. Amino acids: CASSPQQVKETQYF.

The chain joins TRBV4-2 to TRBJ1-2; the D is unclear. From germline, CDR1 is LGHNA and CDR2 YNFKEQ. Between the trimmed V and J ends, which lost 0 bases and 2 bases, there was a span of 13 bases. The CDR3 length is 16 residues. This CDR3 reads CASSQDFAGGNYGYTF. The CDR3 DNA reads as TGTGCCAGCAGCCAAGATTTCGCAGGAGGGAACTATGGCTACACCTTC.

The rearrangement links TRBV11-2 to TRBJ1-1, with no clear D. The CDR3 totals 13 residues. V lost 2 bases, J lost 1 base, and 5 bases lay in between. CDR1 is SGHAT, CDR2 FQNNGV, per germline. In DNA, the CDR3 is TGTGCCAGCAGCTTAAAGGGGAACACTGAAGCTTTCTTT. Protein sequence: CASSLKGNTEAFF.

The V call is TRBV19, the J call TRBJ1-5; 9 bases fit TRBD1. The V gene end was trimmed by 7 bases and the J gene end by 1 base; junction bases not matched to a gene: 20. The CDR3 runs to 20 residues. Germline CDR1 LNHDA, CDR2 SQIVND (reference sequence). This CDR3 reads CASTLKAGQGMIRSNQPQHF. In DNA form, the CDR3 reads TGTGCCAGTACCTTAAAAGCCGGACAGGGGATGATTAGGAGCAATCAGCCCCAGCATTTT.

The chain combines TRBV21-1 with TRBJ1-2. TRBV21-1 is a pseudogene segment. The length of the CDR3 is 13 residues. The CDR3 here is CASSQESNYGYTF. CDR3 in DNA: TGTGCCAGCAGCCAGGAGTCTAACTATGGCTACACCTTC.

The chain couples TRBV10-3 to TRBJ2-3, with 9 bases fitting TRBD2. Looked up from germline, CDR1 is ENHRY and CDR2 is SYGVKD. With V trimmed by 7 bases and J by 3 bases, 5 bases remained unmatched. The CDR3 runs to 14 residues. This chain's CDR3 is CAIKRLAETDTQYF. CDR3 sequence (DNA): TGTGCCATCAAAAGACTAGCGGAGACAGATACGCAGTATTTT.

The rearrangement joins TRBV10-3 to TRBJ2-1, with unresolved D. Trimming removed 3 bases from V and 0 bases from J, with 3 bases in between. CDR3 size: 13 residues. CDR1 ENHRY and CDR2 SYGVKD come from the germline V gene. The CDR3 nucleotides are TGTGCCATCAGTGAAAGCTCCTACAATGAGCAGTTCTTC. Protein sequence: CAISESSYNEQFF.

V gene TRBV7-2 combines with J gene TRBJ2-1, with 7 bases identical to TRBD1. V lost 5 bases, J lost 1 base, and 8 bases stayed unmatched. Germline CDR1 is SGHTA and CDR2 is FQGNSA. The CDR3 sequence is 16 residues long. In DNA form, the CDR3 reads TGTGCCAGCAGCCCGTTGCAGGGGGTTTCCTACAATGAGCAGTTCTTC. This gives the protein CASSPLQGVSYNEQFF.

V is TRBV7-2 and J is TRBJ2-5, with TRBD2 matching over 7 bases. This CDR3 has 14 residues. Germline V gene lookup returns CDR1 SGHTA and CDR2 FQGNSA. The V gene end was trimmed by 5 bases and the J gene end by 1 base; junction bases not matched to a gene: 4. The CDR3 loop is CASSLRLAQETQYF. CDR3 nucleotides: TGTGCCAGCAGCCTCCGACTAGCCCAAGAGACCCAGTACTTC.

V gene TRBV21-1 combines with J gene TRBJ2-1; TRBD2 reflects the table's D call only, with no check against the DNA. TRBV21-1 has pseudogene status. CDR3 length: 15 amino acids. CDR3 region: CARSSKRHPGNEQFF. CDR3 nucleotide sequence: TGTGCCCGCTCTAGCAAGCGTCACCCGGGAAATGAGCAGTTCTTC.

By share, this clone counts as medium-sized (0.01 to 0.1%). The chain recombines TRBV2 with TRBJ2-1; 7 bases align to TRBD2. CDR1 SNHLY and CDR2 FYNNEI come from the germline V gene. Trimming cost V 3 bases and J 7 bases; bases outside gene matches: 15. This CDR3 has 17 residues. The CDR3 DNA is TGTGCCAGCAGTGAGGGGCTAGCGGAAAAGGCAGAGAATGAGCAGTTCTTC. Translating gives CASSEGLAEKAENEQFF.

The J gene is TRBJ1-6, the V gene TRBV10-1; D is unresolved. The CDR3 has 13 amino acids. The germline V gene has CDR1 WNHNN and CDR2 SYGVQD (reference sequence). V lost 10 bases to trimming and J lost 10 bases, with 17 bases between them. In DNA, the CDR3 is TGCGCCACCGCCTCGTCGACGGAATCACCCCTCCACTTT. Protein sequence: CATASSTESPLHF.